This TCR beta chain originates from a study of blood T cell repertoires in COVID-19. Overall study: Material from acute and convalescent COVID-19 was sourced from the United States, Italy and Spain. In each case, the material was cDNA or gDNA derived from T cells, B-cell-depleted T cells, or PBMCs.

Source study methods: It was from reference gene primer amplification that nucleated cell counts were estimated. Sequencing was performed with immunoSEQ multiplex PCR; in TCRdb, only in-frame clones are kept and a portion is missing. For V, J and clone size, that table is used; D and trimming come from the DNA. The sample lists 29,000 or so clones, under 85% occurring once. CDR1 and CDR2 (germline): MNHEY, SMNVEV (reference sequence). The CDR3 length is 14 residues. V gave up 1 base and J gave up 2 bases; unmatched junction bases: 2. The gene calls are TRBV27 and TRBJ2-7; the match to TRBD1 covers 7 bases. Input material: peripheral blood. The TCR comes from a woman between 70 and 85 years old with active or convalescent COVID-19. The CDR3 loop reads CASSLYGTAYEQYF. Here the CDR3 DNA reads TGTGCCAGCAGTTTATACGGGACAGCCTACGAGCAGTACTTC.